This is a list of T cell receptor beta chains from one sample in a study of cytomegalovirus exposure and HLA in healthy donors. Using immunoSEQ multiplex PCR, the repertoire was profiled, and TCRdb retains in-frame clones only, with some absent. The sample lists about 220,000 clones, roughly 75% occurring once. Material for sequencing was PBMCs. All receptors derive from a woman aged 30 to 39 in good health and CMV-seronegative. Both conserved end residues are part of each CDR3. The D gene is left open where the match is weak. Size is omitted from some rows. Given values are once, few, many or a class for expanded clones.

.	TRBD1	TRBV6-5	TRBJ2-2	TGTGCCAGCAGTCGGGACAGGGTGAACACCGGGGAGCTGTTTTTT	CASSRDRVNTGELFF
.	TRBD1	TRBV2	TRBJ2-7	TGTGCCAGCAGTGAGGGGGACAGGGGGACCTACGAGCAGTACTTC	CASSEGDRGTYEQYF
.	.	TRBV5-1	TRBJ1-5	TGCGCCAGCAGTCTGGAGGGGTATCAGCCCCAGCATTTT	CASSLEGYQPQHF
.	.	TRBV5-1	TRBJ2-7	TGCGCCAGCAGCTTGGCCACAGGAGAATACGAGCAGTACTTC	CASSLATGEYEQYF
.	TRBD1	TRBV18	TRBJ1-4	TGTGCCAGCTCGCCCGTCCCTCCGGGGACAGCAGCAACTAATGAAAAACTGTTTTTT	CASSPVPPGTAATNEKLFF
.	.	TRBV13	TRBJ2-1	TGTGCCAGCAGCTCCAGGGTTCGCGAGCAGTTCTTC	CASSSRVREQFF
few	.	TRBV6-6	TRBJ2-5	TGTGCCAGCAGTTACGGGCAGGTAGAGACCCAGTACTTC	CASSYGQVETQYF
once	TRBD1	TRBV29-1	TRBJ1-4	TGCAGCGTTCGGGACAGGGGCACAACTAATGAAAAACTGTTTTTT	CSVRDRGTTNEKLFF
.	.	TRBV12-5	TRBJ2-7	TGTGCTAGTGGTTTGTCGCCCTTTTTATCGACTGCCTACGAGCAGTACTTC	CASGLSPFLSTAYEQYF
few	TRBD1	TRBV27	TRBJ1-1	TGTGCCAGCAGTATCAGGGGGCCGGTCACTGAAGCTTTCTTT	CASSIRGPVTEAFF
.	.	TRBV6-5	TRBJ2-4	TGTGCCAGCAGTTACTCGTTGTACGGGAAAAACATTCAGTACTTC	CASSYSLYGKNIQYF
.	.	TRBV6-1	TRBJ2-1	TGTGCCAGCACGTTAGCGAGAAGCTCCTACAATGAGCAGTTCTTC	CASTLARSSYNEQFF
.	.	TRBV18	TRBJ1-2	TGTGCCAGCTCGCCTGGACGGGACACAAACTATGGCTACACCTTC	CASSPGRDTNYGYTF
once	TRBD2	TRBV10-2	TRBJ2-3	TGCGCCAGTACAGCGGGGGGACGTGCAGATACGCAGTATTTT	CASTAGGRADTQYF
once	.	TRBV11-3	TRBJ1-1	TGTGCCAGCAGCTTGAGGTACACTGAAGCTTTCTTT	CASSLRYTEAFF
.	.	TRBV7-6	TRBJ2-3	TGTGCCAGCAGCTTAGCGGCGGCTAGCGGCACAGATACGCAGTATTTT	CASSLAAASGTDTQYF
once	TRBD2	TRBV7-9	TRBJ2-2	TGTGCCAGCAGCTTAGGACTAGCGGGAGGGACCTCCGGCACCGGGGAGCTGTTTTTT	CASSLGLAGGTSGTGELFF
once	.	TRBV11-1	TRBJ2-6	TGTGCCAGCAGCGACCCAACAGGGACTGGGGCCAACGTCCTGACTTTC	CASSDPTGTGANVLTF
.	TRBD1	TRBV5-1	TRBJ2-1	TGCGCCAGCAGCGTACAGGGGGCAGGTAACAATGAGCAGTTCTTC	CASSVQGAGNNEQFF
.	TRBD1	TRBV9	TRBJ2-2	TGTGCCAGCAGGGGACAGGTGGGCGGGGAGCTGTTTTTT	CASRGQVGGELFF
.	.	TRBV11-2	TRBJ1-1	TGTGCCAGCAGCTTAGGGGGACTTCAAGCTTTCTTT	CASSLGGLQAFF
.	.	TRBV6-1	TRBJ1-2	TGTGCCAGCAGCGCCGTGGGAGATAGCTATGGCTACACCTTC	CASSAVGDSYGYTF
.	.	TRBV29-1	TRBJ2-7	TGCAGCGTTGAATACAATTACGAGCAGTACTTC	CSVEYNYEQYF
.	.	TRBV6-5	TRBJ2-7	TGTGCCAGCAGTTTCTCTGAGGGTATAGCCTACGAGCAGTACTTC	CASSFSEGIAYEQYF
.	TRBD2	TRBV19	TRBJ2-7	TGTGCCAGTAGTTCTAGCGGGAGGGCCGTGTACGAGCAGTACTTC	CASSSSGRAVYEQYF
.	TRBD2	TRBV30	TRBJ2-5	TGTGCCTGGGGGACCCTAGCGGGAGGTTTCGTGGAGACCCAGTACTTC	CAWGTLAGGFVETQYF
.	.	TRBV4-2	TRBJ2-7	TGTGCCAGCAGGCAAGCCCCAGAGGTACTCACCTACGAGCAGTACTTC	CASRQAPEVLTYEQYF
.	.	TRBV6-5	TRBJ2-2	TGTGCCAGCATCTTGGAGGGCTACACCGGGGAGCTGTTTTTT	CASILEGYTGELFF
.	TRBD1	TRBV30	TRBJ2-7	TGTGCCTCTACAGGGGGCAAGGTGTCCTACGAGCAGTACTTC	CASTGGKVSYEQYF
.	.	TRBV5-4	TRBJ2-5	TGTGCCAGCAGCAAAAATCCCGGGGACCAAGAGACCCAGTACTTC	CASSKNPGDQETQYF
.	TRBD2	TRBV2	TRBJ2-1	TGTGCCAGCAGCCTTTTCCGGAAGGGACTAGCGGGAGGGCCCCGTGAGCAGTTCTTC	CASSLFRKGLAGGPREQFF
.	.	TRBV9	TRBJ2-7	TGTGCCAGCAGCGTAGAGACAGGAGGTGACGAGCAGTACTTC	CASSVETGGDEQYF
few	.	TRBV2	TRBJ2-2	TGTGCCAGGACGGTCTCCCAGGCCACCGGGGAGCTGTTTTTT	CARTVSQATGELFF
.	TRBD1	TRBV5-1	TRBJ1-4	TGCGCCAGCAGCGAATCGGACAGGGGGCGCGAAAAACTGTTTTTT	CASSESDRGREKLFF
.	TRBD2	TRBV6-1	TRBJ2-7	TGTGCCAGCAGTGGTTCCGGGACTAGCGGGAGTCTGGTCGAGCAGTACTTC	CASSGSGTSGSLVEQYF
.	.	TRBV30	TRBJ1-5	TGTGCCTGGAGTGTAGGGCAGGGACCCCAGCATTTT	CAWSVGQGPQHF
.	TRBD2	TRBV5-1	TRBJ2-5	TGCGCCAGCAGCTCTGGGGGGGTTGAGGAGACCCAGTACTTC	CASSSGGVEETQYF
.	TRBD1	TRBV18	TRBJ2-7	TGTGCCAGCTCTTTCCGACAGGGGGAGGTCGAGCAGTACTTC	CASSFRQGEVEQYF
.	TRBD1	TRBV2	TRBJ1-1	TGTGCCAGCAGGGTAGAGGGGGCCCTCGCCGGGGTAGCTTTCTTT	CASRVEGALAGVAFF
.	TRBD1	TRBV5-1	TRBJ1-2	TGCGCCAGCAGCTCCGGGACAGGGATCTCCGGCTACACCTTC	CASSSGTGISGYTF
.	.	TRBV4-1	TRBJ2-1	TGCGCCAGCAGCCCATTGTCATCGGGGAGCTCCTACAATGAGCAGTTCTTC	CASSPLSSGSSYNEQFF
.	.	TRBV7-6	TRBJ2-3	TGTGCCAGCGGCCCTTTAGATACGCAGTATTTT	CASGPLDTQYF
.	.	TRBV5-6	TRBJ1-2	TGTGCCAGCAGCTTGTGGCCGGAGGTATATGGCTACACCTTC	CASSLWPEVYGYTF
once	TRBD1	TRBV6-1	TRBJ2-2	TGTGCCAGCAGATATTGGACAGGGGCCGGGGAGCTGTTTTTT	CASRYWTGAGELFF
.	TRBD2	TRBV9	TRBJ2-7	TGTGCCAGCAGCGCCAAGGACGCGGGAGATTTCTACGAGCAGTACTTC	CASSAKDAGDFYEQYF
.	.	TRBV11-3	TRBJ2-5	TGTGCCAGCAGCTTATTTAGGGCCCCGATGTTGTGGGAGCAGTACTTC	CASSLFRAPMLWEQYF
few	.	TRBV6-5	TRBJ2-7	TGTGCCAGCAGTTATTCGACGGGAGATTACGAGCAGTACTTC	CASSYSTGDYEQYF
once	TRBD1	TRBV29-1	TRBJ1-2	TGCAGCGTGAGAGGGGGCGGCGGAGATGGCTACACCTTC	CSVRGGGGDGYTF
.	.	TRBV19	TRBJ1-2	TGTGCCAGTAGCTCGAACGGAGGTAGCTACACCTTC	CASSSNGGSYTF
.	TRBD1	TRBV7-9	TRBJ1-3	TGTGCCAGCAGCTCCCGGACAGGCTCAACCGACACCATATATTTT	CASSSRTGSTDTIYF
few	TRBD2	TRBV11-2	TRBJ2-3	TGTGCCAGCAGTTCTAGCGGGAGAGGGGTCCCCGATACGCAGTATTTT	CASSSSGRGVPDTQYF
.	TRBD1	TRBV2	TRBJ1-2	TGTGCCAGCAGTCTAAACAGGGGGGGCTATGGCTACACCTTC	CASSLNRGGYGYTF
.	.	TRBV30	TRBJ1-2	TGTGCCCGGGAGGAGGGTTATGGCTACACCTTC	CAREEGYGYTF
.	.	TRBV11-3	TRBJ2-3	TGTGCCAGCAGCTTTGGGCGAGTGGGCACAGATACGCAGTATTTT	CASSFGRVGTDTQYF
.	.	TRBV7-2	TRBJ2-7	TGTGCCAGCAGCTTCGGAGACAGGCCCTACGAGCAGTACTTC	CASSFGDRPYEQYF
.	.	TRBV19	TRBJ1-1	TGTGCCAGTAGTCCGAGGGAATCGATGAACACTGAAGCTTTCTTT	CASSPRESMNTEAFF
once	.	TRBV5-4	TRBJ1-5	TGTGCCAGCAGCTCCGGCCCAGGGAATGGGCAGCCCCAGCATTTT	CASSSGPGNGQPQHF